These T cell receptor beta chains were read from a single sample in a study of control samples from healthy donors and cancer patients. Method: immunoSEQ multiplex PCR; TCRdb's copy keeps in-frame clones and lacks some. The table lists roughly 150,000 clones, 70% to 90% of them singletons. The specimen was blood. The receptors derive from a man younger than 30 in good health. Each CDR3 is given with its conserved first and last residue. D genes are given only for firm matches. Size is stated for part of the rows, as once, few or many counts, or as a class when the clone is expanded.

J gene,clone size,D gene,V gene,CDR3 DNA,CDR3 protein
TRBJ1-1,.,.,TRBV28,TGTGCCAGCAGTTTAAGGGATGAAGCTTTCTTT,CASSLRDEAFF
TRBJ2-7,.,TRBD2,TRBV4-1,TGCGCCAGCAGCCAAGGACTAGCGGGGTTGTACGAGCAGTACTTC,CASSQGLAGLYEQYF
TRBJ2-2,once,.,TRBV9,TGTGCCAGCAGCGTGAGGTTCAGTCCGGGACGAAACACCGGGGAGCTGTTTTTT,CASSVRFSPGRNTGELFF
TRBJ2-1,.,.,TRBV29-1,TGCAGCTCCTCTGGCGGGGATTCCGCCAATGAGCAGTTCTTC,CSSSGGDSANEQFF
TRBJ2-1,.,.,TRBV29-1,TGCAGCGTTGTATCCCTCAGGAAGGGGCAGTTCTTC,CSVVSLRKGQFF
TRBJ2-7,few,TRBD1,TRBV2,TGTGCCAGCAGTGAGACAGGGGGCGGCCGACGGCAGTACTTC,CASSETGGGRRQYF
TRBJ1-2,.,.,TRBV3-1/TRBV3-2,TGTGCCAGCAGCCAAGGGGTGGATTTCTATGGCTACACCTTC,CASSQGVDFYGYTF
TRBJ1-2,few,.,TRBV9,TGTGCCAGCAGCTCCCGCCGCGGAGACTATGGCTACACCTTC,CASSSRRGDYGYTF
TRBJ2-2,.,.,TRBV5-1,TGCGCCAGCAGCTTGATCCAGAACACCGGGGAGCTGTTTTTT,CASSLIQNTGELFF
TRBJ2-2,.,.,TRBV11-1,TGTGCCAGCAGCCCAGGGACCACCGGGGAGCTGTTTTTT,CASSPGTTGELFF